Following are 5 T cell receptor beta chains from one sample sequenced in a study of cytomegalovirus exposure and HLA in healthy donors. With 60 Vbeta and 13 Jbeta primers, the PCR was carried out. TCRdb's table, derived via immunoSEQ multiplex PCR, lists solely in-frame clones and lacks some. The repertoire holds around 200,000 clones, with around 76% as singletons. The specimen was PBMCs. These receptors originate from a man aged 30-40 years in good health and CMV-seronegative.

The chain joins TRBV28 to TRBJ1-2; D possibly corresponds to TRBD1 (6 bases). V lost 6 bases and J 7 bases, leaving 24 bases between the germline ends. Germline CDR1 and CDR2: MDHEN and SYDVKM. The CDR3 is 16 residues long. CDR3 region: CASRTYYRANQGGYTF. The DNA for the CDR3 is TGTGCCAGCAGGACATACTACAGGGCCAACCAGGGTGGCTACACCTTC.

This chain uses TRBV5-6 with TRBJ1-5, with D possibly being TRBD1 (5 bases). The CDR3 is 16 residues long. Germline CDR1 and CDR2: SGHDT and YYEEEE. Between the trimmed V and J ends, which lost 1 base and 8 bases, there was a span of 19 bases. CDR3 protein: CASSLYGMGLGEPQHF. CDR3 coding DNA: TGTGCCAGCAGCTTGTATGGCATGGGACTCGGAGAGCCCCAGCATTTT.

The gene calls are TRBV5-6 and TRBJ1-2, with D possibly being TRBD1 (6 bases). Trimming cost V 4 bases and J 1 base, with 14 bases left between them. Germline CDR1 is SGHDT and CDR2 is YYEEEE. CDR3 length: 15 amino acids. The CDR3 DNA reads TGTGCCAGCAGCCGTAGACAAGGGGGTAACTATGGCTACACCTTC. Translated: CASSRRQGGNYGYTF.

The V gene is TRBV28, the J gene TRBJ1-5; TRBD1 might be the D (5 bases). The CDR3 covers 15 residues. Germline values: CDR1 MDHEN, CDR2 SYDVKM. The V end lost 3 bases, the J end lost 0 bases, and 9 bases lay between the germline ends. This chain's CDR3 is CASSLYRNSNQPQHF. In DNA form, the CDR3 reads TGTGCCAGCAGTTTGTACAGGAATAGCAATCAGCCCCAGCATTTT.

This clone has a single count. The chain employs TRBV6-1 and TRBJ2-7; D may be TRBD2 (5 bases). CDR3 size: 14 residues. CDR1 and CDR2 (germline): MNHNS, SASEGT. Trimming shortened V by 2 bases and J by 7 bases, and 15 bases separated the two germline ends. CDR3 amino acids: CASSEIVRVGEQYF. The CDR3 DNA is TGTGCCAGCAGTGAAATAGTGAGGGTAGGGGAGCAGTACTTC.